This T cell receptor (beta chain) was profiled in a study of blood T cell repertoires in COVID-19. The germline V gene encodes CDR1 WSHSY and CDR2 SAAADI. J lost 3 bases, V lost 8 bases, and 2 bases had no gene match. The CDR3 consists of 12 residues. TCRdb's copy holds only in-frame clones and misses some; the assay was immunoSEQ multiplex PCR. The sample includes roughly 170,000 clones, around 85% of them seen just once. V usage is TRBV10-2 and J usage is TRBJ1-1; 8 positions match TRBD1. Sequenced sample: peripheral blood. This receptor was identified in a man in his sixties or seventies with active or convalescent COVID-19. Here the CDR3 DNA reads TGCGCCAGCGGACAGGGAGACACTGAAGCTTTCTTT. Its protein product is CASGQGDTEAFF.